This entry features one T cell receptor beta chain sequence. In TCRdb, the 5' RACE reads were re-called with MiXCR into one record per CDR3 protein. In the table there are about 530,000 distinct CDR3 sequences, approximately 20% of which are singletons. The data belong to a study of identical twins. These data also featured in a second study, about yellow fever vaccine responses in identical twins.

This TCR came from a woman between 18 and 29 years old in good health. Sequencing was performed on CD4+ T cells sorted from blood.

Here the CDR3 DNA reads TGTGCCAGCACTTTCCGACAGGGGAGGAAACTAAGCACAGATACGCAGTATTTT. This gives the protein CASTFRQGRKLSTDTQYF. The V and J genes are TRBV2 and TRBJ2-3; 8 bases map to TRBD1. V shed 7 bases, J shed 0 bases, and the junction held 15 bases outside the gene matches. The CDR3 runs 18 residues. CDR1 and CDR2 (germline): SNHLY, FYNNEI.